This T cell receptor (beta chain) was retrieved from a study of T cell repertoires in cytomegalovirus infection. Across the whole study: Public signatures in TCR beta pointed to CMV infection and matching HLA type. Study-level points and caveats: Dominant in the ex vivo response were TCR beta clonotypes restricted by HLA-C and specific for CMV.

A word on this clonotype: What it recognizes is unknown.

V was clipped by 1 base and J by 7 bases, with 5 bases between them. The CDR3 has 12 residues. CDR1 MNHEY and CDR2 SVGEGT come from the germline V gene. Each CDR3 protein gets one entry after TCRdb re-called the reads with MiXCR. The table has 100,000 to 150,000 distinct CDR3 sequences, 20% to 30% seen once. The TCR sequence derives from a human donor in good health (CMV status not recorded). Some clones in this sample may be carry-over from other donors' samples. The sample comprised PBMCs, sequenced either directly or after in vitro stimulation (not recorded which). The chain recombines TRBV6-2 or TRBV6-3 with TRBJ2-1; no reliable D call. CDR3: CASSYYVNEQFF. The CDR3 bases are TGTGCCAGCAGTTACTACGTTAATGAGCAGTTCTTC.